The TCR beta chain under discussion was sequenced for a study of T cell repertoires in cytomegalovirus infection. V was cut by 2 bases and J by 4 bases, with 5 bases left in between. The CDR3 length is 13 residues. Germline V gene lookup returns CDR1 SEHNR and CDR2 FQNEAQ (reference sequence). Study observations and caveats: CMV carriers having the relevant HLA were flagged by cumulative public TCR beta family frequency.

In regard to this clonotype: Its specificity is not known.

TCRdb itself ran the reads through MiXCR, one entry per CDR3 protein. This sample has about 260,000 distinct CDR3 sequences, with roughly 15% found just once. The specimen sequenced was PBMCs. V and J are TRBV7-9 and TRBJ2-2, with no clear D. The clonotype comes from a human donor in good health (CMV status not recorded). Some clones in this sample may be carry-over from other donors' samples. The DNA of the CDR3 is TGTGCCAGCAGCTTACAGAGCACCGGGGAGCTGTTTTTT. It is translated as CASSLQSTGELFF.